The rows below give T cell receptor beta chains drawn from one sample of a study of cytomegalovirus exposure and HLA in healthy donors. The protocol was immunoSEQ multiplex PCR, while the TCRdb copy is restricted to in-frame clones and leaves out a portion. Of some 170,000 clones listed, more than 60% are singletons. Material: PBMCs. Receptor source: a human donor in good health. Each CDR3 is given with its conserved first and last residue. Fields, in order: clone size, V gene, D gene, J gene, CDR3 protein, CDR3 DNA. The D gene is left open where the match is weak. Some rows mark clone size as missing; the rest say once, few, many or name a class of expanded clone.

abundance: .; v_gene: TRBV19; d_gene: TRBD1; j_gene: TRBJ1-5; CDR3aa: CASSTRQGEQPQHF; CDR3nt: TGTGCCAGTAGTACCCGGCAGGGGGAACAGCCCCAGCATTTT
abundance: once; v_gene: TRBV10-3; d_gene: .; j_gene: TRBJ2-3; CDR3aa: CAITQGIETDTQYF; CDR3nt: TGTGCCATCACCCAGGGGATTGAAACAGATACGCAGTATTTT
abundance: .; v_gene: TRBV7-8; d_gene: TRBD2; j_gene: TRBJ2-5; CDR3aa: CASSPGLRGGETQYF; CDR3nt: TGTGCCAGCAGCCCGGGACTACGGGGCGGAGAGACCCAGTACTTC
abundance: .; v_gene: TRBV5-4; d_gene: .; j_gene: TRBJ2-3; CDR3aa: CASSNGAEDTQYF; CDR3nt: TGTGCCAGCAGCAACGGAGCCGAAGATACGCAGTATTTT
abundance: .; v_gene: TRBV27; d_gene: TRBD1; j_gene: TRBJ2-7; CDR3aa: CASRKWTGGSEQYF; CDR3nt: TGTGCCAGCCGAAAGTGGACAGGGGGGTCCGAGCAGTACTTC
abundance: .; v_gene: TRBV7-2; d_gene: .; j_gene: TRBJ1-3; CDR3aa: CASSFGKLRAIYF; CDR3nt: TGTGCCAGCAGCTTTGGGAAGTTGAGGGCCATATATTTT
abundance: few; v_gene: TRBV9; d_gene: .; j_gene: TRBJ2-5; CDR3aa: CASSVTGGYETQYF; CDR3nt: TGTGCCAGCAGCGTGACGGGCGGGTATGAGACCCAGTACTTC
abundance: .; v_gene: TRBV6-1; d_gene: TRBD1; j_gene: TRBJ1-2; CDR3aa: CASSLTGDGGYTF; CDR3nt: TGTGCCAGCAGTTTAACAGGGGACGGTGGCTACACCTTC
abundance: few; v_gene: TRBV11-2; d_gene: .; j_gene: TRBJ2-5; CDR3aa: CASSGQQETQYF; CDR3nt: TGTGCCAGCAGTGGACAGCAAGAGACCCAGTACTTC
abundance: .; v_gene: TRBV20-1; d_gene: .; j_gene: TRBJ2-3; CDR3aa: CSAESTDTQYF; CDR3nt: TGCAGTGCTGAGAGCACAGATACGCAGTATTTT
abundance: .; v_gene: TRBV10-3; d_gene: TRBD1; j_gene: TRBJ1-4; CDR3aa: CAISESTGGSDEKLFF; CDR3nt: TGTGCCATCAGTGAGTCGACAGGGGGCAGTGATGAAAAACTGTTTTTT
abundance: .; v_gene: TRBV7-2; d_gene: .; j_gene: TRBJ1-5; CDR3aa: CASRGHSSYSNQPQHF; CDR3nt: TGTGCCAGCAGGGGACACTCATCCTATAGCAATCAGCCCCAGCATTTT
abundance: .; v_gene: TRBV11-2; d_gene: .; j_gene: TRBJ1-3; CDR3aa: CASSLDLGHRNTIYF; CDR3nt: TGTGCCAGCAGCTTAGATCTCGGACATCGGAACACCATATATTTT
abundance: .; v_gene: TRBV4-3; d_gene: TRBD1; j_gene: TRBJ1-2; CDR3aa: CASSQNWATGSHGYTF; CDR3nt: TGCGCCAGCAGCCAAAATTGGGCGACAGGGTCTCATGGCTACACCTTC
abundance: .; v_gene: TRBV10-3; d_gene: TRBD2; j_gene: TRBJ2-3; CDR3aa: CAISILAGSIDTQYF; CDR3nt: TGTGCCATCAGTATACTAGCGGGGTCTATAGATACGCAGTATTTT
abundance: .; v_gene: TRBV2; d_gene: .; j_gene: TRBJ1-1; CDR3aa: CASSEGPLTEAFF; CDR3nt: TGTGCCAGCAGTGAAGGGCCGCTTACTGAAGCTTTCTTT
abundance: .; v_gene: TRBV7-3; d_gene: .; j_gene: TRBJ1-1; CDR3aa: CASSLTLNTEAFF; CDR3nt: TGTGCCAGCAGCTTGACACTGAACACTGAAGCTTTCTTT
abundance: .; v_gene: TRBV5-6; d_gene: TRBD1; j_gene: TRBJ2-7; CDR3aa: CASSSGTGASYEQYF; CDR3nt: TGTGCCAGCAGCTCAGGGACAGGGGCCTCCTACGAGCAGTACTTC
abundance: .; v_gene: TRBV4-1; d_gene: TRBD2; j_gene: TRBJ2-1; CDR3aa: CASSPRSKSGGYNEQFF; CDR3nt: TGCGCCAGCAGCCCAAGATCGAAAAGCGGGGGATACAATGAGCAGTTCTTC
abundance: .; v_gene: TRBV6-4; d_gene: .; j_gene: TRBJ1-2; CDR3aa: CASSDLSGPYGYTF; CDR3nt: TGTGCCAGCAGTGACCTCTCAGGCCCCTATGGCTACACCTTC
abundance: .; v_gene: TRBV9; d_gene: TRBD2; j_gene: TRBJ2-4; CDR3aa: CASSPLLRGIEGTTKNIQYF; CDR3nt: TGTGCCAGCAGCCCATTGCTGCGGGGGATCGAGGGTACGACCAAAAACATTCAGTACTTC
abundance: .; v_gene: TRBV14; d_gene: .; j_gene: TRBJ2-1; CDR3aa: CASSQVRFGEQFF; CDR3nt: TGTGCCAGCAGCCAAGTGAGGTTTGGAGAGCAGTTCTTC
abundance: few; v_gene: TRBV6-6; d_gene: TRBD1; j_gene: TRBJ1-2; CDR3aa: CASRLPTGSGYTF; CDR3nt: TGTGCCAGCAGACTCCCGACAGGGTCTGGCTACACCTTC
abundance: .; v_gene: TRBV7-2; d_gene: TRBD1; j_gene: TRBJ1-2; CDR3aa: CASSIDGQGSSYTF; CDR3nt: TGTGCCAGCAGCATAGACGGACAGGGAAGTAGCTACACCTTC
abundance: .; v_gene: TRBV5-1; d_gene: .; j_gene: TRBJ2-7; CDR3aa: CASSLGDMGGEQYF; CDR3nt: TGCGCCAGCAGCTTGGGTGACATGGGGGGCGAGCAGTACTTC
abundance: .; v_gene: TRBV2; d_gene: .; j_gene: TRBJ2-7; CDR3aa: CASAQGLFYEQYF; CDR3nt: TGTGCCAGCGCTCAGGGGCTCTTCTACGAGCAGTACTTC
abundance: .; v_gene: TRBV30; d_gene: .; j_gene: TRBJ2-1; CDR3aa: CAWGKGGANNEQFF; CDR3nt: TGTGCCTGGGGAAAGGGGGGGGCAAACAATGAGCAGTTCTTC
abundance: .; v_gene: TRBV7-3; d_gene: .; j_gene: TRBJ1-1; CDR3aa: CASSFGRENTEAFF; CDR3nt: TGTGCCAGCAGCTTTGGCAGGGAGAACACTGAAGCTTTCTTT
abundance: .; v_gene: TRBV15; d_gene: .; j_gene: TRBJ2-1; CDR3aa: CATSTGPEANEQFF; CDR3nt: TGTGCCACCAGCACAGGACCGGAGGCCAATGAGCAGTTCTTC
abundance: .; v_gene: TRBV6-5; d_gene: .; j_gene: TRBJ2-7; CDR3aa: CASSYSRVTLHF; CDR3nt: TGTGCCAGCAGTTACTCGAGGGTTACCCTACACTTC
abundance: .; v_gene: TRBV18; d_gene: TRBD1; j_gene: TRBJ1-2; CDR3aa: CASSPPNPTGRGGYTF; CDR3nt: TGTGCCAGCTCACCACCGAACCCGACAGGGCGAGGGGGCTACACCTTC
abundance: .; v_gene: TRBV19; d_gene: TRBD1; j_gene: TRBJ1-5; CDR3aa: CASSNYRGDQPQHF; CDR3nt: TGTGCCAGTAGTAATTACAGGGGGGATCAGCCCCAGCATTTT
abundance: .; v_gene: TRBV7-6; d_gene: TRBD1; j_gene: TRBJ1-1; CDR3aa: CASRHPGTGERTEAFF; CDR3nt: TGTGCCAGCAGACATCCCGGGACAGGGGAACGGACTGAAGCTTTCTTT
abundance: few; v_gene: TRBV2; d_gene: TRBD1; j_gene: TRBJ1-3; CDR3aa: CASSAGGTSGNTIYF; CDR3nt: TGTGCCAGCAGTGCAGGGGGTACGTCTGGAAACACCATATATTTT
abundance: once; v_gene: TRBV10-3; d_gene: TRBD1; j_gene: TRBJ2-6; CDR3aa: CAISRGDRGSGANVLTF; CDR3nt: TGTGCCATCAGCCGCGGGGACAGGGGCTCTGGGGCCAACGTCCTGACTTTC
abundance: few; v_gene: TRBV7-9; d_gene: .; j_gene: TRBJ1-2; CDR3aa: CASSLGTDYGYTF; CDR3nt: TGTGCCAGCAGCTTAGGGACAGACTATGGCTACACCTTC
abundance: .; v_gene: TRBV2; d_gene: .; j_gene: TRBJ1-5; CDR3aa: CASSESYSNQPQHF; CDR3nt: TGTGCCAGCAGCGAATCTTATAGCAATCAGCCCCAGCATTTT
abundance: .; v_gene: TRBV29-1; d_gene: .; j_gene: TRBJ1-5; CDR3aa: CSVGGGYNQPQHF; CDR3nt: TGCAGCGTTGGGGGAGGCTACAATCAGCCCCAGCATTTT
abundance: .; v_gene: TRBV5-6; d_gene: .; j_gene: TRBJ1-2; CDR3aa: CASSSVDSVSYTF; CDR3nt: TGTGCCAGCAGCTCCGTCGACAGTGTTAGCTACACCTTC
abundance: .; v_gene: TRBV29-1; d_gene: TRBD2; j_gene: TRBJ2-1; CDR3aa: CSVGRLAGYNEQFF; CDR3nt: TGCAGCGTTGGTCGACTAGCGGGGTACAATGAGCAGTTCTTC
abundance: .; v_gene: TRBV6-1; d_gene: .; j_gene: TRBJ1-2; CDR3aa: CASRTAIGDYGYTF; CDR3nt: TGTGCCAGCAGGACGGCGATAGGGGACTATGGCTACACCTTC
abundance: .; v_gene: TRBV27; d_gene: .; j_gene: TRBJ1-5; CDR3aa: CASSSTPVSNQPQHF; CDR3nt: TGTGCCAGCAGTTCAACACCTGTCAGCAATCAGCCCCAGCATTTT
abundance: .; v_gene: TRBV6-5; d_gene: .; j_gene: TRBJ1-1; CDR3aa: CASSYEILAGDTEAFF; CDR3nt: TGTGCCAGCAGTTACGAAATCCTGGCCGGGGACACTGAAGCTTTCTTT
abundance: few; v_gene: TRBV7-3; d_gene: .; j_gene: TRBJ1-3; CDR3aa: CASSLMGGSGNTIYF; CDR3nt: TGTGCCAGCAGCTTAATGGGGGGCTCTGGAAACACCATATATTTT
abundance: .; v_gene: TRBV7-9; d_gene: .; j_gene: TRBJ1-1; CDR3aa: CASSLTPTGLNTEAFF; CDR3nt: TGTGCCAGCAGCTTAACCCCGACAGGATTGAACACTGAAGCTTTCTTT
abundance: .; v_gene: TRBV9; d_gene: .; j_gene: TRBJ1-1; CDR3aa: CASSADRTNTEAFF; CDR3nt: TGTGCCAGCAGCGCCGATCGGACAAACACTGAAGCTTTCTTT
abundance: .; v_gene: TRBV29-1; d_gene: .; j_gene: TRBJ1-2; CDR3aa: CSAEGGGYTF; CDR3nt: TGCAGCGCTGAGGGCGGGGGCTACACCTTC
abundance: few; v_gene: TRBV19; d_gene: TRBD1; j_gene: TRBJ2-5; CDR3aa: CASSIAGQGQETQYF; CDR3nt: TGTGCCAGTAGTATAGCCGGACAGGGTCAAGAGACCCAGTACTTC
abundance: .; v_gene: TRBV5-1; d_gene: TRBD2; j_gene: TRBJ2-5; CDR3aa: CASSWTSGGTFREQYF; CDR3nt: TGCGCCAGCAGCTGGACTAGCGGGGGGACTTTTCGAGAGCAGTACTTC
abundance: few; v_gene: TRBV5-1; d_gene: TRBD1; j_gene: TRBJ1-4; CDR3aa: CASSLGGQPPTNEKLFF; CDR3nt: TGCGCCAGCAGCTTGGGGGGACAGCCTCCAACTAATGAAAAACTGTTTTTT
abundance: .; v_gene: TRBV14; d_gene: .; j_gene: TRBJ2-1; CDR3aa: CASSQDLDNNEQFF; CDR3nt: TGTGCCAGCAGCCAAGATCTGGACAACAATGAGCAGTTCTTC
abundance: .; v_gene: TRBV30; d_gene: TRBD2; j_gene: TRBJ2-6; CDR3aa: CAWSTGGYSGANVLTF; CDR3nt: TGTGCCTGGAGCACGGGGGGTTACTCTGGGGCCAACGTCCTGACTTTC
abundance: .; v_gene: TRBV5-6; d_gene: .; j_gene: TRBJ2-2; CDR3aa: CASSLPLSSANTGELFF; CDR3nt: TGTGCCAGCAGCCTCCCTCTCAGTTCAGCGAACACCGGGGAGCTGTTTTTT